These 21 T cell receptor beta chains came from one sample sequenced in a study of blood T cell repertoires in COVID-19. Sequencing used immunoSEQ multiplex PCR; TCRdb keeps in-frame clones, though not all of them. The sample has about 210,000 clones, 81% seen once. Source material: PBMCs or T cells enriched from blood (not recorded which). The origin of the receptors is a woman aged 45-60 years with acute COVID-19.

J is TRBJ1-1 and V is TRBV5-1, with 7 bases lining up with TRBD1. CDR3 length: 14 residues. Trimming at V came to 4 bases and at J to 4 bases, leaving 7 bases not matched to a gene. Germline CDR1 and CDR2: SGHRS and YFSETQ. This CDR3 is CASSNGQVLTEAFF. The CDR3 nucleotides are TGCGCCAGCAGCAACGGACAGGTTCTCACTGAAGCTTTCTTT. Using reference TRBV5-1 and TRBJ1-1 for the parts outside the CDR3, the full variable domain is KAGVTQTPRYLIKTRGQQVTLSCSPISGHRSVSWYQQTPGQGLQFLFEYFSETQRNKGNFPGRFSGRQFSNSRSEMNVSTLELGDSALYLCASSNGQVLTEAFFGQGTRLTVV.

The chain uses TRBV5-1 and TRBJ2-1; D remains unclear. This CDR3 comprises 16 residues. Germline V gene data show CDR1 as SGHRS and CDR2 as YFSETQ. The V end was cut by 4 bases, the J end by 9 bases, with 23 bases between. The CDR3 DNA reads TGCGCCAGCAGCGCGGCTAAGGATCGGATATCGGGTGAGCAGTTCTTC. It specifies CASSAAKDRISGEQFF.

The genes are TRBV24-1 and TRBJ2-1, with TRBD2 identical over 9 bases. Germline assignment: CDR1 KGHDR and CDR2 SFDVKD. V was clipped by 3 bases and J by 7 bases; unmatched bases: 9. CDR3 length: 16 amino acids. CDR3 DNA: TGTGCCACCAGTGATATGGCGGGAGGGACCTGGAATGAGCAGTTCTTC. Translating it yields CATSDMAGGTWNEQFF.

This clone was counted at least ten times. The rearrangement uses TRBV19 and TRBJ2-1; TRBD1 aligns across 7 bases. Looked up from germline, CDR1 is LNHDA and CDR2 is SQIVND (reference sequence). The V gene end was trimmed by 7 bases and the J gene end by 1 base; junction bases not matched to a gene: 16. The CDR3 totals 18 residues. The CDR3 bases are TGTGCCAGTACCACCACCCGGTCATACAGGGGTTCCTACAATGAGCAGTTCTTC. It is translated as CASTTTRSYRGSYNEQFF.

The chain uses TRBV6-5 and TRBJ1-3, with TRBD1 matching over 7 bases. The ends lost 8 bases at V and 7 bases at J; junction bases unmatched: 11. Germline CDR1 MNHEY, CDR2 SVGAGI. The CDR3 spans 14 residues. CDR3 DNA sequence: TGTGCCAGCGCCCCAACGACAGGGCCGAACACCATATATTTT. Protein product: CASAPTTGPNTIYF.

The chain has TRBV5-4 and TRBJ2-3, with D possibly TRBD1 on 5 matching bases. The CDR3 runs to 15 residues. Trimming took 4 bases from V and 2 from J, leaving 14 bases between them. Germline CDR1 SGHNT, CDR2 YYREEE (reference sequence). The CDR3 nucleotides read TGTGCCAGCAGCACCCGACAGATTACCACAGATACGCAGTATTTT. Translated, it gives CASSTRQITTDTQYF.

This clone was picked up one time. This chain connects TRBV7-2 to TRBJ1-1; 7 bases agree with TRBD1. CDR1 and CDR2 (germline): SGHTA, FQGNSA. With V trimmed by 4 bases and J by 0 bases, 5 bases remained unmatched. CDR3 length equals 15 residues. The CDR3 sequence is CASSYYRGMNTEAFF. The CDR3 DNA follows: TGTGCCAGCAGCTACTACAGGGGTATGAACACTGAAGCTTTCTTT.

The chain joins TRBV4-1 to TRBJ2-7; perhaps TRBD2 as D (6 bases). The CDR3 totals 15 residues. The V end was cut by 2 bases, the J end by 5 bases, with 16 bases between. The germline V gene encodes CDR1 MGHRA and CDR2 YSYEKL. CDR3 bases: TGCGCCAGCAGCCAATGGGTCGGGAGCAACCACGAGCAGTACTTC. Residues: CASSQWVGSNHEQYF.

This clone has a handful of counts. The same CDR3 can be traced to other DNA sequences in this sample. The V and J genes are TRBV18 and TRBJ2-7; 8 bases match TRBD1. The V segment lost 3 bases and the J segment 2 bases; nucleotides outside the gene matches: 3. CDR3 length: 14 amino acids. CDR1 and CDR2 from the germline V gene are KGHSH and LQKENI. The CDR3 spells CASSPRQGTYEQYF. The CDR3 coding sequence is TGTGCCAGCTCACCTCGACAGGGGACCTACGAGCAGTACTTC.

The chain has TRBV7-9 and TRBJ2-7; a possible D gene is TRBD1 (5 bases). This CDR3 contains 14 residues. V lost 3 bases to trimming and J lost 0 bases, with 9 bases between them. Germline lookup yields CDR1 SEHNR and CDR2 FQNEAQ (reference sequence). CDR3 region: CASSFDRSSYEQYF. In nucleotides, the CDR3 is TGTGCCAGCAGCTTTGACAGAAGCTCCTACGAGCAGTACTTC.

This chain connects TRBV7-2 to TRBJ2-3; the match to TRBD2 covers 9 bases. The CDR3 sequence is 16 residues long. From germline, CDR1 is SGHTA and CDR2 FQGNSA. The ends lost 5 bases at V and 5 bases at J; junction bases unmatched: 11. Here the CDR3 reads CASSPAPLAGVDTQYF. The CDR3 bases are TGTGCCAGCAGCCCCGCGCCCTTAGCGGGGGTAGATACGCAGTATTTT. Full variable domain (missing parts from reference TRBV7-2 and TRBJ2-3): GAGVSQSPSNKVTEKGKDVELRCDPISGHTALYWYRQSLGQGLEFLIYFQGNSAPDKSGLPSDRFSAERTGGSVSTLTIQRTQQEDSAVYLCASSPAPLAGVDTQYFGPGTRLTVL.

The rearrangement joins TRBV9 to TRBJ2-1, with 8 bases matching TRBD2. Germline V CDR1 and CDR2: SGDLS, YYNGEE. CDR3 length equals 16 residues. After removal of 4 bases from V and 1 base from J, the junction contained 7 bases not matched to a gene. The CDR3 region is CASSWPGGGSYNEQFF. CDR3 DNA: TGTGCCAGCAGCTGGCCCGGGGGGGGATCCTACAATGAGCAGTTCTTC. Complete variable domain (other parts from reference TRBV9 and TRBJ2-1): DSGVTQTPKHLITATGQRVTLRCSPRSGDLSVYWYQQSLDQGLQFLIQYYNGEERAKGNILERFSAQQFPDLHSELNLSSLELGDSALYFCASSWPGGGSYNEQFFGPGTRLTVL.

The chain couples TRBV9 to TRBJ2-2, with D perhaps TRBD1 (5 bases). The CDR3 is made up of 14 amino acids. Germline values: CDR1 SGDLS, CDR2 YYNGEE. Trimming cost V 1 base and J 5 bases, with 9 bases left between them. CDR3 sequence: CASSVRSGTGELFF. The CDR3 bases are TGTGCCAGCAGCGTAAGGTCAGGGACCGGGGAGCTGTTTTTT. The whole variable domain, remainder taken from reference TRBV9 and TRBJ2-2, is DSGVTQTPKHLITATGQRVTLRCSPRSGDLSVYWYQQSLDQGLQFLIQYYNGEERAKGNILERFSAQQFPDLHSELNLSSLELGDSALYFCASSVRSGTGELFFGEGSRLTVL.

This clone occurred once. This chain connects TRBV29-1 to TRBJ2-7; tentative D call: TRBD1 (6 bases). The CDR3 has 12 residues. Deletions cut 7 bases from V and 2 bases from J, with 12 bases between. The germline CDR1 and CDR2 sequences are SQVTM and ANQGSEA. DNA of the CDR3: TGCAGCGGCCGGGACACTCCCTACGAGCAGTACTTC. Protein product: CSGRDTPYEQYF.

This clone was seen a few times. CDR3 in DNA: TGTGCCAGCAGTGGAATGAGTAACAATGAGCAGTTCTTC. Protein product: CASSGMSNNEQFF. The rearrangement joins TRBV2 to TRBJ2-1, with unresolved D. The CDR3 spans 13 residues. V lost 4 bases and J 5 bases, leaving 9 bases between the germline ends. Germline V gene data show CDR1 as SNHLY and CDR2 as FYNNEI.

The chain combines TRBV18 with TRBJ2-7; 8 bases map to TRBD2. CDR3 size: 13 residues. Trimming removed 3 bases from V and 6 bases from J; junction bases left unmatched: 4. In germline, CDR1 is KGHSH, CDR2 LQKENI. CDR3 loop: CASSPTREGEQYF. CDR3 coding DNA: TGTGCCAGCTCACCTACACGGGAGGGCGAGCAGTACTTC.

With respect to this clone: Other DNA sequences in this specimen translate into the identical CDR3. CDR3 DNA: TGTGCCAGCAGCGCCGGAACAGGGGGGTCTGGAAACACCATATATTTT. This encodes CASSAGTGGSGNTIYF. This chain joins TRBV9 and TRBJ1-3, with 8 bases lining up with TRBD1. The V segment lost 3 bases and the J segment 1 base; nucleotides outside the gene matches: 6. The CDR3 sequence is 16 residues long. The germline V gene encodes CDR1 SGDLS and CDR2 YYNGEE. Full variable domain (rest looked up from reference TRBV9 and TRBJ1-3): DSGVTQTPKHLITATGQRVTLRCSPRSGDLSVYWYQQSLDQGLQFLIQYYNGEERAKGNILERFSAQQFPDLHSELNLSSLELGDSALYFCASSAGTGGSGNTIYFGEGSWLTVV.

The gene calls are TRBV18 and TRBJ2-3; the D is unclear. Trimming removed 3 bases from V and 6 bases from J, with 7 bases in between. The CDR3 is made up of 12 amino acids. Germline CDR1 reads KGHSH; CDR2 reads LQKENI. CDR3 DNA: TGTGCCAGCTCACCGACTGAGGATACGCAGTATTTT. Translated, it gives CASSPTEDTQYF.

The genes are TRBV6-2 or TRBV6-3 and TRBJ2-2; 7 bases fit TRBD2. The V gene's germline CDR1 is MNHEY and CDR2 SVGEGT. The CDR3 is 17 amino acids. V lost 0 bases and J lost 4; bases outside the gene matches: 8. CDR3 in amino acids: CASSYSMGGGRTGELFF. The CDR3 region has the DNA TGTGCCAGCAGTTACTCGATGGGCGGGGGACGCACCGGGGAGCTGTTTTTT.

The chain couples TRBV5-6 to TRBJ2-3; no reliable D call. Germline V gene lookup returns CDR1 SGHDT and CDR2 YYEEEE. Trimming shortened V by 4 bases and J by 8 bases, and 8 bases separated the two germline ends. This CDR3 is 11 amino acids long. The CDR3 loop reads CASSQTATQYF. The CDR3, as DNA: TGTGCCAGCAGCCAGACTGCTACGCAGTATTTT.

This chain connects TRBV7-9 to TRBJ1-3; the match to TRBD1 covers 9 bases. Per the germline V gene, CDR1 is SEHNR and CDR2 is FQNEAQ (reference sequence). The junction had 7 bases not matched to a gene; V was cut back by 3 bases and J by 1 base. CDR3 length: 17 amino acids. The CDR3 region is CASSFPGQGRSGNTIYF. The CDR3 DNA reads TGTGCCAGCAGCTTCCCGGGACAGGGAAGATCTGGAAACACCATATATTTT.